The entry that follows covers one TCR beta chain sequence. Its target is not known. The data belong to a study of T cell repertoires in cytomegalovirus infection. Overall study: Recently described HLA-C-restricted plus well-studied HLA-B-restricted CMV epitopes were used. Signatures in public TCR beta sequences pointed to both CMV infection and matching HLA type.

TCRdb re-analysed the reads in MiXCR, keeping a single row per CDR3 protein. The sample lists 650,000 to 900,000 distinct CDR3 sequences, under 35% occurring once. The CDR3 is made up of 13 amino acids. CDR1 MRHNA and CDR2 SNTAGT come from the germline V gene. Trimming removed 8 bases at V and 6 bases at J, with 16 bases between. The chain carries TRBV6-4 and TRBJ1-2; TRBD1 might be the D (6 bases). The input for sequencing was cultured CD8+ T cells from PBMCs, taken from culture after CMV antigen stimulation. The sequence was collected from a human donor in good health (CMV status not recorded). Some clones in this sample may be carry-over from other donors' samples. The CDR3 here is CASVQGPPDGYTF. The CDR3 DNA sequence: TGTGCCAGCGTACAGGGCCCGCCGGATGGCTACACCTTC.